The 4 T cell receptor beta chains in this list originate from one sample, sequenced in a study of Graves' ophthalmopathy and Graves' hyperthyroidism. The study amplified TCR beta CDR3 regions using RNA transcripts. An opening RT-PCR round employed HTBI primers and preceded a second-round multiplex PCR. A single record per CDR3 protein comes from TCRdb applying MiXCR to the multiplex PCR reads. The top ten clones hold approximately 9.6% of a sample with over 200,000 distinct CDR3 sequences, roughly 27% of them seen once. The sequenced sample consisted of peripheral blood. These receptors were collected from a man in his fifties or sixties with Graves' ophthalmopathy.

Ten or more counts support this clonotype. V and J are TRBV28 and TRBJ2-7, with TRBD1 identical over 8 bases. CDR3 length: 15 amino acids. Trimming at V came to 3 bases and at J to 1 base, leaving 5 bases not matched to a gene. Germline CDR1 and CDR2: MDHEN and SYDVKM. CDR3 in amino acids: CASSFGQGWSYEQYF. The CDR3 DNA sequence: TGTGCCAGCAGTTTTGGACAGGGTTGGTCCTACGAGCAGTACTTC.

The sample holds many counts of this clonotype. The rearrangement joins TRBV15 to TRBJ2-7; TRBD1 or TRBD2 may be the D gene (7 bases each). This CDR3 is 16 amino acids long. V was trimmed by 1 base and J by 1 base, leaving 14 bases between them. Germline V CDR1 and CDR2: LNHNV, YYDKDF (reference sequence). Here the CDR3 DNA reads TGTGCCACCAGCAGAGGACAGGGAGGGGGATCCTACGAGCAGTACTTC. This sequence encodes CATSRGQGGGSYEQYF.

This clonotype was counted a few times. V and J are TRBV7-8 and TRBJ1-1; weak D call: TRBD1 (6 bases). Germline V gene data show CDR1 as SGHVS and CDR2 as FQNEAQ. This CDR3 has 13 amino acids. Trimming shortened V by 8 bases and J by 5 bases, and 15 bases separated the two germline ends. The DNA of the CDR3 is TGTGCCAGCGCCGAAGGGGGAAGGACTGAAGCTTTCTTT. Translating it yields CASAEGGRTEAFF.

The sample holds many counts of this clonotype. The chain couples TRBV20-1 to TRBJ2-7, with D perhaps assigned TRBD1 or TRBD2 (5 bases each). Germline V gene data show CDR1 as DFQATT and CDR2 as SNEGSKA (reference sequence). CDR3 length: 15 amino acids. The germline V and J ends were trimmed by 0 bases and 0 bases, with 12 bases remaining between them. The CDR3 here is CSARDSPGSSYEQYF. CDR3 DNA sequence: TGCAGTGCTAGAGATTCGCCAGGGAGCTCCTACGAGCAGTACTTC.